These T cell receptor beta chains were read from a single sample in a study of blood T cell repertoires in COVID-19. The method was immunoSEQ multiplex PCR; TCRdb's version includes in-frame clones alone and lacks a portion of them. Of about 120,000 clones listed, about four fifths are singletons. Sequenced material: peripheral blood. The receptors derive from a man aged 40-49 years with active or convalescent COVID-19. Both conserved end residues are part of each CDR3. D genes are given only for firm matches. The size entry is marked missing in some rows and otherwise reads once, few, many or a size class.

j_gene	v_gene	d_gene	abundance	len	CDR3aa	CDR3nt
TRBJ2-3	TRBV6-5	NA	NA	14	CASSLAGGPDTQYF	TGTGCCAGCAGTTTGGCCGGGGGTCCCGATACGCAGTATTTT
TRBJ2-2	TRBV15	TRBD2	NA	15	CATNDRGLSTGELFF	TGTGCCACCAACGATAGGGGACTAAGCACCGGGGAGCTGTTTTTT
TRBJ2-1	TRBV20-1	TRBD2	NA	18	CSASGTSGTGVSYNEQFF	TGCAGTGCTAGTGGGACTAGCGGGACGGGAGTTTCCTACAATGAGCAGTTCTTC
TRBJ2-1	TRBV30	NA	NA	12	CAWSVNRGEQFF	TGTGCCTGGAGTGTAAATCGGGGTGAGCAGTTCTTC
TRBJ1-4	TRBV30	NA	NA	15	CAWSVRARVGEKLFF	TGTGCCTGGAGTGTCCGGGCGCGGGTTGGTGAAAAACTGTTTTTT
TRBJ2-5	TRBV11-2	NA	NA	11	CASSSGRSQYF	TGTGCCAGCAGCTCCGGGAGATCCCAGTACTTC
TRBJ2-1	TRBV7-9	NA	NA	18	CASTPKQGLGSYSNEQFF	TGTGCCAGCACCCCCAAACAGGGTTTAGGGTCGTATTCCAATGAGCAGTTCTTC
TRBJ2-5	TRBV19	NA	NA	14	CASSEGQVGETQYF	TGTGCCAGTAGTGAGGGTCAGGTTGGGGAGACCCAGTACTTC
TRBJ1-1	TRBV29-1	TRBD1	NA	15	CSGGIHRGMNTEAFF	TGCAGCGGGGGAATTCACAGGGGGATGAACACTGAAGCTTTCTTT
TRBJ1-5	TRBV4-3	NA	NA	15	CASSQDPGGSQPQHF	TGCGCCAGCAGCCAAGATCCCGGGGGTAGCCAGCCCCAGCATTTT
TRBJ2-5	TRBV9	TRBD2	NA	15	CASSPLGGVQETQYF	TGTGCCAGCAGCCCTCTGGGGGGGGTACAAGAGACCCAGTACTTC
TRBJ2-2	TRBV5-4	TRBD2	NA	16	CASSPRTGGSSGELFF	TGTGCCAGCAGCCCCCGTACGGGGGGTTCGTCCGGGGAGCTGTTTTTT
TRBJ2-4	TRBV19	NA	NA	16	CALRGGGVGVKNIQYF	TGTGCTCTCAGGGGTGGAGGCGTCGGGGTAAAAAACATTCAGTACTTC
TRBJ1-2	TRBV4-1	TRBD1	NA	15	CASSPRTGEDYGYTF	TGCGCCAGCAGCCCTCGGACAGGGGAGGACTATGGCTACACCTTC
TRBJ1-5	TRBV4-1	TRBD1	once	16	CASSQPPGQGHQPQHF	TGCGCCAGCAGCCAGCCGCCGGGACAGGGTCATCAGCCCCAGCATTTT
TRBJ2-2	TRBV5-4	TRBD1	few	15	CATTGGVEGTGELFF	TGTGCCACCACAGGGGGCGTTGAGGGCACCGGGGAGCTGTTTTTT
TRBJ2-5	TRBV28	NA	NA	14	CASFPGQSWETQYF	TGTGCCAGCTTCCCCGGACAGTCTTGGGAGACCCAGTACTTC
TRBJ2-4	TRBV18	TRBD1	NA	15	CASSPRTGGWNIQYF	TGTGCCAGCTCACCAAGGACAGGGGGCTGGAACATTCAGTACTTC
TRBJ2-7	TRBV19	TRBD2	NA	18	CASSVSPGTSGGLYEQYF	TGTGCCAGTAGTGTGTCCCCCGGGACTAGCGGGGGGCTTTACGAGCAGTACTTC
TRBJ1-2	TRBV5-4	NA	once	15	CASSLSGPSGYGYTF	TGTGCCAGCAGCTTGAGTGGCCCTTCTGGCTATGGCTACACCTTC
TRBJ2-1	TRBV18	TRBD2	NA	16	CASSRAGTSGIGEQFF	TGTGCCAGCTCACGCGCCGGGACTAGCGGGATTGGTGAGCAGTTCTTC
TRBJ2-7	TRBV5-5	TRBD2	NA	15	CASSEGLAEIYEQYF	TGTGCCAGCAGCGAGGGACTAGCGGAGATCTACGAGCAGTACTTC
TRBJ2-1	TRBV5-1	NA	NA	13	CASSRLDTPIPFF	TGCGCCAGCAGCCGTTTAGACACGCCAATTCCGTTCTTC
TRBJ2-3	TRBV29-1	NA	NA	12	CSVDYGLDTQYF	TGCAGCGTTGATTATGGGCTGGATACGCAGTATTTT
TRBJ1-1	TRBV12-3/TRBV12-4	NA	NA	13	CASTPREGTEAFF	TGTGCCAGCACCCCCCGGGAGGGGACTGAAGCTTTCTTT
TRBJ1-1	TRBV24-1	NA	once	12	CATSRKGTEAFF	TGTGCCACCAGTCGGAAGGGGACTGAAGCTTTCTTT
TRBJ1-1	TRBV7-3	TRBD1	NA	17	CASSLVRVGTENTEAFF	TGTGCCAGCAGCTTAGTCCGGGTCGGGACAGAGAACACTGAAGCTTTCTTT
TRBJ1-3	TRBV7-3	TRBD1	NA	16	CASSLTGTGGGNTIYF	TGTGCCAGCAGCTTAACCGGGACAGGGGGCGGAAACACCATATATTTT
TRBJ1-5	TRBV27	TRBD1	NA	14	CASRRAGQGWPQHF	TGTGCCAGCAGGCGAGCGGGACAGGGGTGGCCCCAGCATTTT
TRBJ1-5	TRBV29-1	NA	NA	13	CSAGREYNQPQHF	TGCAGCGCCGGGCGGGAGTACAATCAGCCCCAGCATTTT
TRBJ1-5	TRBV27	NA	NA	12	CASSTTGQPQHF	TGTGCCAGCAGTACTACAGGCCAGCCCCAGCATTTT
TRBJ1-4	TRBV7-2	NA	NA	15	CASSSTGATNEKLFF	TGTGCCAGCAGCTCTACGGGAGCAACTAATGAAAAACTGTTTTTT
TRBJ1-5	TRBV7-9	NA	NA	15	CASSLAQGPNQPQHF	TGTGCCAGCAGCTTAGCGCAGGGGCCCAATCAGCCCCAGCATTTT
TRBJ1-5	TRBV5-1	NA	NA	13	CASSVAVDQPQHF	TGCGCCAGCAGCGTAGCGGTTGATCAGCCCCAGCATTTT
TRBJ2-3	TRBV27	NA	NA	13	CASRGAHPDTQYF	TGTGCCAGCAGGGGGGCGCACCCAGATACGCAGTATTTT
TRBJ1-6	TRBV23-1	TRBD1	NA	14	CASSHGTGDSPLHF	TGCGCCAGCAGTCATGGGACAGGGGATTCACCCCTCCACTTT
TRBJ2-7	TRBV30	NA	NA	14	CAWSPGGWDYEQYF	TGTGCCTGGAGTCCCGGAGGCTGGGACTACGAGCAGTACTTC
TRBJ2-2	TRBV9	TRBD2	NA	16	CASSISGGANTGELFF	TGTGCCAGCAGCATAAGCGGGGGGGCCAACACCGGGGAGCTGTTTTTT